This T cell receptor beta chain was sequenced in a study of T cell responses to AZD1222 COVID-19 vaccine. The study's findings and limits: Spike-specific TCRs gained breadth and depth after people received two AZD1222 doses.

CDR3 length: 12 amino acids. Trimming cost V 1 base and J 5 bases, with 4 bases left between them. Germline lookup yields CDR1 SGHRS and CDR2 YFSETQ. Pooling of second doses given at about 4 or about 12 weeks was done. The assay was immunoSEQ multiplex PCR, and TCRdb's table has in-frame clones only and misses some. The sample yields about 93,000 clones, 80% to 90% seen once. With regard to this clone: Its antigen is currently unknown.

The sample consisted of peripheral blood, taken 28 days after the second AZD1222 dose. The chain uses TRBV5-1 and TRBJ2-1; D uncertain. The receptor was isolated from an adult who received the AZD1222 COVID-19 vaccine. The CDR3 sequence is CASSLTNNEQFF. The CDR3 DNA sequence: TGCGCCAGCAGCTTGACCAACAATGAGCAGTTCTTC.